These 15 T cell receptor beta chains were all obtained from the same sample, sequenced in a study of cytomegalovirus exposure and HLA in healthy donors. PCR primers comprised 60 Vbeta and 13 Jbeta primers. Some clones are missing from TCRdb's copy, which holds only in-frame ones; the method was immunoSEQ multiplex PCR. This sample contains roughly 120,000 clones. The sequencing sample was made of PBMCs. The receptors originated from a man between 18 and 29 years old in good health and CMV-seronegative.

This chain joins TRBV5-4 and TRBJ2-2; 11 bases line up with TRBD2. Germline trimming cut 4 bases from V and 4 bases from J; bases unmatched to any gene: 3. Germline CDR1 reads SGHNT; CDR2 reads YYREEE (reference sequence). This CDR3 is 15 amino acids long. This CDR3 reads CASSQGLAVTGELFF. The CDR3 DNA reads as TGTGCCAGCAGCCAGGGACTAGCGGTCACCGGGGAGCTGTTTTTT.

On this clone itself: At one boundary the junction diverges from the germline segment, which might be a read error. This chain links TRBV30 with TRBJ2-1; 8 bases are a match to TRBD2. Germline-derived CDR1 and CDR2 are GTSNPN and SVGIG (reference sequence). The CDR3 contains 17 residues. In DNA, the CDR3 is TGTGCCTGGAGTGTACTAGCGGAAGTAAGCTCCGACAATGAGCAGTTCTTC. Translation gives CAWSVLAEVSSDNEQFF.

The gene calls are TRBV6-1 and TRBJ1-2; a possible D gene is TRBD1 (5 bases). This CDR3 contains 15 residues. V lost 4 bases and J 4 bases, leaving 16 bases between the germline ends. Germline V gene sequence: CDR1 MNHNS, CDR2 SASEGT. Here the CDR3 DNA reads TGTGCCAGCAGTGCCTCCTTGACGGGGGTCTATGGCTACACCTTC. Its translation: CASSASLTGVYGYTF.

The chain employs TRBV27 and TRBJ2-7, with TRBD1 matching over 8 bases. The CDR3 is made up of 14 amino acids. V dropped 5 bases and J dropped 3; count of bases not matched to a gene: 6. From germline, CDR1 is MNHEY and CDR2 SMNVEV (reference sequence). CDR3 bases: TGTGCCAGCAGTCAAGGACAGGGATTCTACGAGCAGTACTTC. Translation gives CASSQGQGFYEQYF.

The rearrangement links TRBV7-3 to TRBJ2-1; TRBD1 aligns across 8 bases. Germline CDR1 reads SGHTA; CDR2 reads FQGTGA. With V trimmed by 5 bases and J by 5 bases, 5 bases remained unmatched. CDR3 length: 14 amino acids. CDR3 sequence (DNA): TGTGCCAGCAGCCCACAGGGGGGAGACAATGAGCAGTTCTTC. It translates to CASSPQGGDNEQFF.

The V gene is TRBV4-2, the J gene TRBJ2-7; 9 nucleotides agree with TRBD2. The CDR3 is made up of 17 amino acids. Looked up from germline, CDR1 is LGHNA and CDR2 is YNFKEQ. The junction had 6 bases not matched to a gene; V was cut back by 0 bases and J by 0 bases. This chain's CDR3 is CASSQDHSGSRSYEQYF. In DNA form, the CDR3 reads TGTGCCAGCAGCCAAGACCATAGCGGGAGCCGCTCCTACGAGCAGTACTTC.

The V and J genes are TRBV5-4 and TRBJ1-1, with D perhaps TRBD1 (5 bases). Germline loops: CDR1 SGHNT, CDR2 YYREEE (reference sequence). The CDR3 is 15 amino acids. V was trimmed by 5 bases and J by 2 bases, leaving 16 bases between them. CDR3 sequence reads: CASRQVGQFNTEAFF. The DNA of the CDR3 is TGTGCCAGCAGGCAAGTGGGGCAGTTCAACACTGAAGCTTTCTTT.

V usage is TRBV13 and J usage is TRBJ2-3; TRBD2 might be the D (5 bases). V gave up 3 bases and J gave up 2 bases, with 12 bases separating them. The CDR3 is 15 amino acids. Germline V gene lookup returns CDR1 PRHDT and CDR2 FYEKMQ (reference sequence). The CDR3 DNA sequence: TGTGCCAGCAGCTTGCCCTCCGGGAACACAGATACGCAGTATTTT. Residues: CASSLPSGNTDTQYF.

V usage is TRBV29-1 and J usage is TRBJ1-2, with D tentatively TRBD1 (5 bases). The V gene's germline CDR1 is SQVTM and CDR2 ANQGSEA. The CDR3 sequence is 15 residues long. The V and J ends lost 8 bases and 0 bases respectively, with 19 bases between them. CDR3 region: CSSRGYRPSNYGYTF. As DNA, the CDR3 is TGCAGCTCACGGGGGTACAGACCTTCTAACTATGGCTACACCTTC.

The V gene is TRBV7-9, the J gene TRBJ1-3, with D uncertain. The germline V gene has CDR1 SEHNR and CDR2 FQNEAQ (reference sequence). Trimming pared 2 bases from V and 2 bases from J, leaving 16 bases between. The CDR3 is made up of 17 amino acids. The CDR3 loop reads CASSLLSSELPGNTIYF. CDR3 nucleotides: TGTGCCAGCAGCTTACTTTCATCAGAACTACCTGGAAACACCATATATTTT.

The chain employs TRBV19 and TRBJ2-5; no clear D. V was clipped by 3 bases and J by 4 bases, with 6 bases between them. Germline lookup yields CDR1 LNHDA and CDR2 SQIVND (reference sequence). CDR3 length equals 12 residues. The CDR3 DNA sequence: TGTGCCAGTAGTATTCGTAGAGAGACCCAGTACTTC. This translates into CASSIRRETQYF. The full variable domain, in which reference TRBV19 and TRBJ2-5 provide the parts outside the CDR3, is DGGITQSPKYLFRKEGQNVTLSCEQNLNHDAMYWYRQDPGQGLRLIYYSQIVNDFQKGDIAEGYSVSREKKESFPLTVTSAQKNPTAFYLCASSIRRETQYFGPGTRLLVL.

The chain has TRBV30 and TRBJ2-3, with a tentative D call TRBD1 (5 bases). Germline V gene lookup returns CDR1 GTSNPN and CDR2 SVGIG (reference sequence). This CDR3 comprises 17 residues. V lost 2 bases and J lost 2, with 20 bases in between. CDR3 protein: CAWSRGHPSIPTDTQYF. For the CDR3, the DNA is TGTGCCTGGAGTAGAGGACATCCGTCCATACCCACAGATACGCAGTATTTT. Variable domain in full (rest from reference TRBV30 and TRBJ2-3): SQTIHQWPATLVQPVGSPLSLECTVEGTSNPNLYWYRQAAGRGLQLLFYSVGIGQISSEVPQNLSASRPQDRQFILSSKKLLLSDSGFYLCAWSRGHPSIPTDTQYFGPGTRLTVL.

V gene TRBV2 combines with J gene TRBJ2-2; 8 bases agree with TRBD2. The V gene end was trimmed by 6 bases and the J gene end by 6 bases; junction bases not matched to a gene: 9. This CDR3 is 15 amino acids long. Per germline, CDR1 SNHLY and CDR2 FYNNEI. The CDR3 is CASSLLTSVPGELFF. The CDR3 DNA sequence: TGTGCCAGCAGCTTACTGACTAGCGTGCCCGGGGAGCTGTTTTTT.

Worth noting for this clone: Different DNA sequences within this sample yield the same CDR3. V and J are TRBV5-1 and TRBJ2-3, with TRBD2 as a possible D gene (6 bases). CDR1 SGHRS and CDR2 YFSETQ come from the germline V gene. This CDR3 comprises 15 residues. Trimming removed 0 bases from V and 1 base from J, with 9 bases in between. CDR3 coding DNA: TGCGCCAGCAGCTTGGGTTGGGGGGGCACAGATACGCAGTATTTT. Protein sequence: CASSLGWGGTDTQYF.

The rearrangement joins TRBV2 to TRBJ1-3; D is unclear. This CDR3 has 14 residues. Germline V gene data show CDR1 as SNHLY and CDR2 as FYNNEI. V lost 6 bases and J 0 bases, leaving 9 bases between the germline ends. The CDR3 loop is CASSAESSGNTIYF. The CDR3, as DNA: TGTGCCAGCAGCGCCGAGAGCTCTGGAAACACCATATATTTT.